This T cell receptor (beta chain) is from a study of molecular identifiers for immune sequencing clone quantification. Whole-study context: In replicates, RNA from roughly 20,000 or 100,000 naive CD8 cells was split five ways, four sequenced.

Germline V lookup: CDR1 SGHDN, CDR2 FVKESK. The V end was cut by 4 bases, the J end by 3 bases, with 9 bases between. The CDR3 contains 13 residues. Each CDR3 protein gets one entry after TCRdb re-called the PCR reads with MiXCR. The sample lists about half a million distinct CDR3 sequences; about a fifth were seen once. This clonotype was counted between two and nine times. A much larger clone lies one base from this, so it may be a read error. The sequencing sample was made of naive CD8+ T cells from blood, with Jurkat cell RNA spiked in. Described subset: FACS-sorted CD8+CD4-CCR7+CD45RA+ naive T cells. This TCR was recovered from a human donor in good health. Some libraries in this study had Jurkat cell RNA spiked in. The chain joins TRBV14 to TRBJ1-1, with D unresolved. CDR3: CASSPSVHTEAFF. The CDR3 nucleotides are TGTGCCAGCAGCCCCTCAGTACACACTGAAGCTTTCTTT.